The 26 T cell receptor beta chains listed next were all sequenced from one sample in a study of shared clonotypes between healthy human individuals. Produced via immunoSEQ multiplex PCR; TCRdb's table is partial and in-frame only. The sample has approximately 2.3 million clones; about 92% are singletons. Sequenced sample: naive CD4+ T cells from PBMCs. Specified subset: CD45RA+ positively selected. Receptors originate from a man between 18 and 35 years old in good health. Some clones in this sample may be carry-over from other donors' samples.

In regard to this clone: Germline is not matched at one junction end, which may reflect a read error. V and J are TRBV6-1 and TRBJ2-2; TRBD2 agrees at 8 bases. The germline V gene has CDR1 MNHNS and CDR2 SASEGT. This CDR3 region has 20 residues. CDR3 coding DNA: TGTGCCAGCAGGGAAGGGGGACTAGGAGGTGGATCGGCTAACACCGGGGAGCTGTTTTTT. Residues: CASREGGLGGGSANTGELFF.

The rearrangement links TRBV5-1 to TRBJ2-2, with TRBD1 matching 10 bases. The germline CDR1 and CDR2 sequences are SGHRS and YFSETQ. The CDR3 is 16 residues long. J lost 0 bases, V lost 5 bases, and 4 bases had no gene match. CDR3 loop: CASSLTGGANTGELFF. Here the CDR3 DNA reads TGCGCCAGCAGTTTGACAGGGGGCGCGAACACCGGGGAGCTGTTTTTT.

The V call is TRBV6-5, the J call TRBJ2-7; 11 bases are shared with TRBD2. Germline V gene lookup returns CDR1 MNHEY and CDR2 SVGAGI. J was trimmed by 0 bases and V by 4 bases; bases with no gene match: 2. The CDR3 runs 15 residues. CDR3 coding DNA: TGTGCCAGCAGTTTACTAGCGGGAGTCTCCTACGAGCAGTACTTC. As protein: CASSLLAGVSYEQYF.

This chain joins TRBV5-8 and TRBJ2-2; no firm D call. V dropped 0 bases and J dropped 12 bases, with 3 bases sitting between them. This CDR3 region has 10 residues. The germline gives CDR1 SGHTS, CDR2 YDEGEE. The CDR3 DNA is TGTGCCAGCAGCTTGGGAAAGCTGTTTTTT. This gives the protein CASSLGKLFF.

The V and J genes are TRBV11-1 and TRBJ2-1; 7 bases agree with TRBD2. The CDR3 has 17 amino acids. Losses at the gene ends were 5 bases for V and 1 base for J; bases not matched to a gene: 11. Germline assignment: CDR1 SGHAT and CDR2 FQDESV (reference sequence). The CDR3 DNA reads TGTGCCAGCAGCCTTTACCGAGCGGGACGTTCCTACAATGAGCAGTTCTTC. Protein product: CASSLYRAGRSYNEQFF.

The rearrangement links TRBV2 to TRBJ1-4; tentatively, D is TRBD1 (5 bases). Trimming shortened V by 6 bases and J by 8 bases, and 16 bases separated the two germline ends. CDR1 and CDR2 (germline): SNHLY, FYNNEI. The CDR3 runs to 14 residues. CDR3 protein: CASRGPRWGEKLFF. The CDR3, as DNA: TGTGCCAGCAGAGGCCCCCGATGGGGGGAAAAACTGTTTTTT.

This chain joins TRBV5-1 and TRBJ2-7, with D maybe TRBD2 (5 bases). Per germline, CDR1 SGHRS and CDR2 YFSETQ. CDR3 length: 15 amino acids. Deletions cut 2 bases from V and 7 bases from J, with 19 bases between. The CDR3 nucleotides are TGCGCCAGCAGCTTTTTACCCGGGGTAGCTTGGGAGCAGTACTTC. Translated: CASSFLPGVAWEQYF.

CDR3 sequence: CASSQGVKTDTQYF. CDR3 DNA sequence: TGTGCCAGCAGCCAAGGGGTCAAAACAGATACGCAGTATTTT. This chain joins TRBV4-2 and TRBJ2-3; no definite D call. CDR1 LGHNA and CDR2 YNFKEQ come from the germline V gene. Trimming left V 1 base short and J 3 bases short, with 8 bases between. The CDR3 consists of 14 residues.

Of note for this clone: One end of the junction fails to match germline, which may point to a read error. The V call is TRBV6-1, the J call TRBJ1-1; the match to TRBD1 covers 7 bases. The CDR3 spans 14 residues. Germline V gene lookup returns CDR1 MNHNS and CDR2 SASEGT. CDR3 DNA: TGTACCAGCAGGAGACAGGGATGGGACACTGAAGCTTTCTTT. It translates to CTSRRQGWDTEAFF.

CDR3 DNA: TGTGCCAGCAGTTGGACTAGCGGGAGGAACGAGCAGTACTTC. Encoded protein: CASSWTSGRNEQYF. This chain connects TRBV11-1 to TRBJ2-7, with 14 bases identical to TRBD2. CDR1 SGHAT and CDR2 FQDESV come from the germline V gene (reference sequence). The ends lost 6 bases at V and 5 bases at J; junction bases unmatched: 3. The CDR3 has 14 amino acids.

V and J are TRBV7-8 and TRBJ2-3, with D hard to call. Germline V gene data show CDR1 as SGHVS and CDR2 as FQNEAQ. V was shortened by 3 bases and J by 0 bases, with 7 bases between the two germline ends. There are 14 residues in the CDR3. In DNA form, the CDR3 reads TGTGCCAGCAGCTTTACCTCTAGCACAGATACGCAGTATTTT. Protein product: CASSFTSSTDTQYF.

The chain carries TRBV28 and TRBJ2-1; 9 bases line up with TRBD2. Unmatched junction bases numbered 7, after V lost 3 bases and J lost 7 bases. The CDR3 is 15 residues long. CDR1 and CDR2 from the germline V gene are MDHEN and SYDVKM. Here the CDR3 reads CASSLAGTSRNEQFF. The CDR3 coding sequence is TGTGCCAGCAGTTTGGCCGGGACTAGCAGAAATGAGCAGTTCTTC.

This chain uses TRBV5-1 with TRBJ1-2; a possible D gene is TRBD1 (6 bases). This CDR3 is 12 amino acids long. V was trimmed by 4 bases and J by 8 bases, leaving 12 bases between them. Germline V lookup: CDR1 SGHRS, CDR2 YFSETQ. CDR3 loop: CASSGNRVGYTF. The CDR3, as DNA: TGCGCCAGCAGCGGAAACAGGGTCGGCTACACCTTC.

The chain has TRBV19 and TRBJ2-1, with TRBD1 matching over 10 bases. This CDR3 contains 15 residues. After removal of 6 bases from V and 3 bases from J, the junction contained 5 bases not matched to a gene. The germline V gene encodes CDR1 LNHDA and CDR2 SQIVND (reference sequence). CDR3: CASSLRDRGYNEQFF. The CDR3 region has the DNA TGTGCCAGTAGCCTCCGGGACAGGGGCTACAATGAGCAGTTCTTC.

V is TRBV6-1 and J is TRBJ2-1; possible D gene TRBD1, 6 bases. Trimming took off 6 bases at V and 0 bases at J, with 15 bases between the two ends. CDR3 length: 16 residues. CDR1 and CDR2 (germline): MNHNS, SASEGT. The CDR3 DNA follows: TGTGCCAGCAGAGAAACAGGGTTAAGCTCCTACAATGAGCAGTTCTTC. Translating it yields CASRETGLSSYNEQFF.

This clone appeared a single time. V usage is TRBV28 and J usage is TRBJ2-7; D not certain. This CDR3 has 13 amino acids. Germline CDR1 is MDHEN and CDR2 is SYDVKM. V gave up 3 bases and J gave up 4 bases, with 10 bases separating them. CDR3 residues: CASSLVPTYEQYF. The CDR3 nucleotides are TGTGCCAGCAGTTTGGTCCCCACATACGAGCAGTACTTC.

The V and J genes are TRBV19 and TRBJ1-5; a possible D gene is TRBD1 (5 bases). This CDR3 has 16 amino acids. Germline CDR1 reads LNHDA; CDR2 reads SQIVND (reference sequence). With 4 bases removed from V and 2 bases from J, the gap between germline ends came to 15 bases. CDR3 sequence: CASSTIGTARNQPQHF. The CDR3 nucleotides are TGTGCCAGTAGTACCATAGGGACCGCCCGCAATCAGCCCCAGCATTTT.

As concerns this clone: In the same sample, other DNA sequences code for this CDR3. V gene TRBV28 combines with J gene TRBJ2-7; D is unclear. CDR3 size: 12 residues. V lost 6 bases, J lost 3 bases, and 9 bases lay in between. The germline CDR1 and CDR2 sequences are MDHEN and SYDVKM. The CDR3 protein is CASSPSSYEQYF. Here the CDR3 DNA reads TGTGCCAGCAGCCCCAGTAGCTACGAGCAGTACTTC.

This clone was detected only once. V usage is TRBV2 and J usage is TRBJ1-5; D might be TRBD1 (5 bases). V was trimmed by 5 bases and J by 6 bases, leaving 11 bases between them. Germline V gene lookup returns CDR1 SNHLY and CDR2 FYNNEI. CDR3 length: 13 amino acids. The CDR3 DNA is TGTGCCAGCAGTCAACAGGTTACTCAGCCCCAGCATTTT. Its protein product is CASSQQVTQPQHF. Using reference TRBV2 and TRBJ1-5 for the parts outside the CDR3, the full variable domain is EPEVTQTPSHQVTQMGQEVILRCVPISNHLYFYWYRQILGQKVEFLVSFYNNEISEKSEIFDDQFSVERPDGSNFTLKIRSTKLEDSAMYFCASSQQVTQPQHFGDGTRLSIL.

The CDR3 protein is CASSTQGRLAGQPEQFF. For the CDR3, the DNA is TGTGCCAGCAGCACACAAGGCCGGCTAGCGGGTCAGCCTGAGCAGTTCTTC. The chain recombines TRBV7-3 with TRBJ2-1; 8 bases are shared with TRBD2. CDR1 and CDR2 from the germline V gene are SGHTA and FQGTGA. V lost 5 bases to trimming and J lost 9 bases; unmatched junction nucleotides: 18. The CDR3 consists of 17 residues.

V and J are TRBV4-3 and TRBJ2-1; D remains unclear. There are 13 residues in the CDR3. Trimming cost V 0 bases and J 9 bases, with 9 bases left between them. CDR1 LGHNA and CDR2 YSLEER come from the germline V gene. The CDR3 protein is CASSQDLTGEQFF. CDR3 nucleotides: TGCGCCAGCAGCCAAGATTTGACGGGTGAGCAGTTCTTC.

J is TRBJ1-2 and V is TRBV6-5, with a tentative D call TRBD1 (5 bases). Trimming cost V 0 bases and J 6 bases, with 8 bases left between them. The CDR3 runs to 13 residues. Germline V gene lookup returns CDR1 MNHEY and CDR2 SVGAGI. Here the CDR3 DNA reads TGTGCCAGCAGTTACTCGCCGGGGGATGGCTACACCTTC. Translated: CASSYSPGDGYTF.

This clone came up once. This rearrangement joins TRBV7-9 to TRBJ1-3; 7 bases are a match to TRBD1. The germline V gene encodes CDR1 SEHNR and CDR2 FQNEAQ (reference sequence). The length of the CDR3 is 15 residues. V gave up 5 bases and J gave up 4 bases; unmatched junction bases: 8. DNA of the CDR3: TGTGCCAGCAGCCCGTACGAGGGGGCCGGAAACACCATATATTTT. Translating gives CASSPYEGAGNTIYF.

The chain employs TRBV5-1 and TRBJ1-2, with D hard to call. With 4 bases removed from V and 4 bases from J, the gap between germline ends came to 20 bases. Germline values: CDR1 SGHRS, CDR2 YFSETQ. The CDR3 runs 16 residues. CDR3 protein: CASSMLGRLETYGYTF. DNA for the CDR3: TGCGCCAGCAGCATGTTAGGACGGTTAGAAACCTATGGCTACACCTTC.

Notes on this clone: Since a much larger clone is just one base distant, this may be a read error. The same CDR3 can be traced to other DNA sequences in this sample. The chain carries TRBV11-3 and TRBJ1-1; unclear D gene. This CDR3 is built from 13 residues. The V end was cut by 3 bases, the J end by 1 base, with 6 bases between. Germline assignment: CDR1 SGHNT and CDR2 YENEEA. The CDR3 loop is CASSFGGNTEAFF. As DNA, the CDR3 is TGTGCCAGCAGCTTCGGCGGGAACACTGAAGCTTTCTTT.

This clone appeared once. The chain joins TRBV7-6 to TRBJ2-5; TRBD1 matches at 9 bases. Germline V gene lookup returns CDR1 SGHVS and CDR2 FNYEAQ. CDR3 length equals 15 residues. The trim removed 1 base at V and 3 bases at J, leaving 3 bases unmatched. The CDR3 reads CASSLGGTGKETQYF. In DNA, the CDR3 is TGTGCCAGCAGCTTAGGGGGGACAGGGAAAGAGACCCAGTACTTC.